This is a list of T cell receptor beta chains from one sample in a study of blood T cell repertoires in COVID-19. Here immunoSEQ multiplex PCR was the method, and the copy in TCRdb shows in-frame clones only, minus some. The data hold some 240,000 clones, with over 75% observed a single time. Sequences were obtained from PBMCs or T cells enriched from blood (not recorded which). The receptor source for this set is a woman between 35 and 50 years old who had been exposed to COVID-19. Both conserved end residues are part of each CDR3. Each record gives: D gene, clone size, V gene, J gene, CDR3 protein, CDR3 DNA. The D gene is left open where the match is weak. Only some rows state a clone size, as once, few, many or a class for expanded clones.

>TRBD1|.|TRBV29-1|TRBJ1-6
CSVAAGQINSPLHF
TGCAGCGTTGCCGCGGGACAGATTAATTCACCCCTCCACTTT
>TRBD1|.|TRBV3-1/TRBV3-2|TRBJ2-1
CASSSRDREQFF
TGTGCCAGCAGCTCCCGGGACAGGGAACAGTTCTTC
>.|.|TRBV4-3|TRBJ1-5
CASSQEQAQPQHF
TGCGCCAGCAGCCAAGAACAGGCGCAGCCCCAGCATTTT
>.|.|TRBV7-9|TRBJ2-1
CASSPPSVAYNEQFF
TGTGCCAGCAGCCCCCCTAGCGTTGCCTACAATGAGCAGTTCTTC
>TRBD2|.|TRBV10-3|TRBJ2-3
CAITPAGGDTQYF
TGTGCCATCACCCCAGCGGGGGGAGATACGCAGTATTTT
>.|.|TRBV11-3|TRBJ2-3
CASSLGAPLTDTQYF
TGTGCCAGCAGCTTAGGCGCTCCCCTCACAGATACGCAGTATTTT
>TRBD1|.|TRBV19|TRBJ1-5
CASRSGQTRNQPQHF
TGTGCCAGTAGATCGGGACAGACTAGAAATCAGCCCCAGCATTTT
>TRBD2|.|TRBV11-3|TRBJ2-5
CASSLVASGRAKTQYF
TGTGCCAGCAGCTTAGTGGCTAGCGGGAGGGCAAAGACCCAGTACTTC
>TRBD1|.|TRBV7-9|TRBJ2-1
CASSHRGQAKYNEQFF
TGTGCCAGCAGCCATAGGGGACAGGCCAAATACAATGAGCAGTTCTTC
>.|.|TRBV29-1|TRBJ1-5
CSVKVGGNNQPQHF
TGCAGCGTTAAGGTCGGCGGGAATAATCAGCCCCAGCATTTT
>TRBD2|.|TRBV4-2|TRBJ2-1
CASSQDGLGGRAKDEQFF
TGTGCCAGCAGCCAAGACGGTCTGGGCGGGAGGGCAAAGGATGAGCAGTTCTTC
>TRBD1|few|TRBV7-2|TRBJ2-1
CASSSQGESYNEQFF
TGTGCCAGCAGCTCCCAGGGGGAGTCCTACAATGAGCAGTTCTTC
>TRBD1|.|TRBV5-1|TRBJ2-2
CASSSGQGSITGELFF
TGCGCCAGCAGCTCTGGACAGGGGTCCATCACCGGGGAGCTGTTTTTT
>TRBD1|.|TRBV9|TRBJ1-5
CASSRQGTRPQHF
TGTGCCAGCAGCCGACAGGGGACGAGGCCCCAGCATTTT
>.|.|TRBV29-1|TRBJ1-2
CSVEDLGGLGYTF
TGCAGCGTTGAAGATCTGGGAGGGTTGGGCTACACCTTC
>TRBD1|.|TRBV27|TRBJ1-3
CASRSTTGDGNTIYF
TGTGCCAGCAGATCGACTACAGGGGATGGAAACACCATATATTTT
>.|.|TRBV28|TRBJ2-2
CASQLANTGELFF
TGTGCCTCGCAACTAGCGAACACCGGGGAGCTGTTTTTT
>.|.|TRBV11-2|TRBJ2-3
CASSLGADTQYF
TGTGCCAGCAGCTTAGGAGCAGATACGCAGTATTTT
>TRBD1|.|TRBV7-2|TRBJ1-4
CASSSWDSPGNEKLFF
TGTGCCAGCAGCTCCTGGGACAGCCCGGGGAATGAAAAACTGTTTTTT
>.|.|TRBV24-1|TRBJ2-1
CATSDGGVYYNEQFF
TGTGCCACCAGTGATGGGGGCGTCTACTACAATGAGCAGTTCTTC
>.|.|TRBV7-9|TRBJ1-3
CASSLTGNTIYF
TGTGCCAGCAGCCTAACCGGAAACACCATATATTTT
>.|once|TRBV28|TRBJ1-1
CASNGAGGTEAFF
TGTGCCAGCAACGGGGCGGGGGGCACTGAAGCTTTCTTT
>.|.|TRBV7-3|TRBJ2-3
CASSHEPLADTQYF
TGTGCCAGCAGCCATGAGCCCCTAGCAGATACGCAGTATTTT
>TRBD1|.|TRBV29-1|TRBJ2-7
CSIRQGATYEQYF
TGCAGCATACGACAGGGGGCGACCTACGAGCAGTACTTC
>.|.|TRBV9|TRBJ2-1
CASSPPPRGGNNEQFF
TGTGCCAGCAGCCCCCCCCCGCGGGGCGGAAACAATGAGCAGTTCTTC
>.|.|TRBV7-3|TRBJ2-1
CASSDGSGAQFF
TGTGCCAGCAGCGACGGGAGCGGAGCGCAGTTCTTC
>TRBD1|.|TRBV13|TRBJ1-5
CASSSRQGKSPQHF
TGTGCCAGCAGCTCAAGACAGGGTAAATCCCCCCAGCATTTT
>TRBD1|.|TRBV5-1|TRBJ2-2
CASSSGTGGPGELFF
TGTGCCAGCAGCTCCGGGACAGGGGGTCCCGGGGAGCTGTTTTTT
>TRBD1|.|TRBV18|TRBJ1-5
CASSPKRTGETSNQPQHF
TGTGCCAGCTCACCGAAGAGAACAGGGGAGACTAGCAATCAGCCCCAGCATTTT
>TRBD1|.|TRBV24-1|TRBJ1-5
CATGRTGASNQPQHF
TGTGCCACCGGAAGAACAGGGGCTAGCAATCAGCCCCAGCATTTT
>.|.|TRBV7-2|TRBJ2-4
CASSLEELAKNIQYF
TGTGCCAGCAGCTTAGAGGAGCTAGCCAAAAACATTCAGTACTTC
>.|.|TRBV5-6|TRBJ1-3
CASSYDRRSGNTIYF
TGTGCCAGCAGTTACGACAGGCGCTCTGGAAACACCATATATTTT
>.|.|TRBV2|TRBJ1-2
CASMALQTHYTF
TGTGCCAGCATGGCCTTACAGACCCACTACACCTTC
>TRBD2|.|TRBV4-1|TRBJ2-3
CASSRTSGGTSTDTQYF
TGCGCCAGCAGTCGGACTAGCGGGGGGACTAGCACAGATACGCAGTATTTT
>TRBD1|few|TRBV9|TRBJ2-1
CASSVAGTGTYNEQFF
TGTGCCAGCAGCGTAGCTGGGACAGGGACCTACAATGAGCAGTTCTTC
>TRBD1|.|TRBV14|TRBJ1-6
CASSRRQGPTAPLHF
TGTGCCAGCAGCCGCAGACAGGGCCCTACGGCACCCCTCCACTTT
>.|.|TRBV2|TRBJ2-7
CASFRGAGGEQYF
TGTGCCAGCTTCCGGGGGGCCGGGGGGGAGCAGTACTTC
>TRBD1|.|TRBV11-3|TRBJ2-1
CASSIGTGPNNEQFF
TGTGCCAGCAGCATAGGGACAGGGCCAAACAATGAGCAGTTCTTC
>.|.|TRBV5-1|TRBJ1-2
CASSLPSLNYGYTF
TGCGCCAGCAGCTTGCCCTCACTAAACTATGGCTACACCTTC
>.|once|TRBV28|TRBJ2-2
CASSLPWNTGELFF
TGTGCCAGCAGTTTACCCTGGAACACCGGGGAGCTGTTTTTT
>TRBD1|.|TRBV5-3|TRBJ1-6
CARGIIVTGTGRPPLHF
TGTGCCAGAGGAATAATCGTTACCGGGACAGGGCGTCCACCCCTCCACTTT
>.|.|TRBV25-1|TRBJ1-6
CASSEWGGVNSPLHF
TGTGCCAGCAGTGAATGGGGGGGTGTTAATTCACCCCTCCACTTT
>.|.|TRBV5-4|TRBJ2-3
CASSLRRGDTQYF
TGTGCCAGCAGCTTGAGGAGGGGAGATACGCAGTATTTT
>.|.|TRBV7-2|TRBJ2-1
CASSMAPNNEQFF
TGTGCCAGCAGCATGGCCCCGAACAATGAGCAGTTCTTC
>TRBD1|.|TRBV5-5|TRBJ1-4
CASSLAVGGAEKLFF
TGTGCCAGCAGCTTGGCCGTAGGGGGCGCAGAAAAACTGTTTTTT
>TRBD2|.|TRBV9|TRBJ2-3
CASSPRPPGGSGDTDTQYF
TGTGCCAGCAGCCCCCGCCCGCCGGGAGGTAGCGGGGATACAGATACGCAGTATTTT
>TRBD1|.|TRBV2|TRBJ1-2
CASSQLRTGSFYGYTF
TGTGCCAGCAGTCAACTGAGGACAGGGAGCTTTTATGGCTACACCTTC
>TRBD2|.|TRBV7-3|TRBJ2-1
CASSLTLGLAGKQFF
TGTGCCAGCAGCTTAACGTTGGGACTAGCGGGTAAGCAGTTCTTC
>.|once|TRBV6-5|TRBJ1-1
CASSFYRNTEAFF
TGTGCCAGCAGTTTCTACCGGAACACTGAAGCTTTCTTT
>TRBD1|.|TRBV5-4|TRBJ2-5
CASSFRGPQETQYF
TGTGCCAGCAGCTTTAGGGGGCCACAAGAGACCCAGTACTTC
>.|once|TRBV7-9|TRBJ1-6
CASSRTVWGNNSPLHF
TGTGCCAGCAGCAGGACAGTTTGGGGTAATAATTCACCCCTCCACTTT
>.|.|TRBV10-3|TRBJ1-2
CAIIGQGSYGYTF
TGTGCCATCATAGGGCAGGGGTCCTATGGCTACACCTTC
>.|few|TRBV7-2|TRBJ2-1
CASTSHLNNYNEQFF
TGTGCCAGCACCAGTCATCTTAACAATTACAATGAGCAGTTCTTC
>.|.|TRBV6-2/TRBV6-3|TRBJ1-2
CASSSPGLTNYGYTF
TGTGCCAGCAGTTCTCCGGGACTTACTAACTATGGCTACACCTTC
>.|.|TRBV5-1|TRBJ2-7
CASSRPGEQYF
TGCGCCAGCAGCCGACCGGGAGAGCAGTACTTC